This T cell receptor beta chain was obtained from a study of CD8 T cells in Susac syndrome (dated by TCRdb to about 2019). General notes on the study: Repertoire sequencing was used to test whether CD8+ T cell activation and differentiation in Susac syndrome was antigen driven.

Broader findings and caveats from the paper: The TCR sequencing and HLA analysis was acknowledged to have included a relatively small number of individuals.

High-throughput TCR beta sequencing profiled peripheral blood CD8+ and CD4+ T cells from healthy donors, Susac syndrome patients and multiple sclerosis patients. Healthy donors were age- and sex-matched controls. CD8+ TEMRA cells were enriched by FACS, while bulk CD8+ and CD4+ T cells were purified by magnetic negative isolation. Blood was drawn into EDTA tubes, processed within 24 hours, and PBMCs were isolated by density gradient centrifugation. PBMCs destined for TCR sequencing were cryopreserved in liquid nitrogen and later thawed in a 37 °C water bath. The sorted or isolated CD4+, CD8+ and CD8+ TEMRA cells reached a purity of at least 90%. RNA was extracted with the RNeasy kit and about 0.45 to 1 ug was reverse transcribed using random hexamers. TCR beta CDR3 regions were amplified with the immunoSEQ multiplex PCR assay covering 54 Vbeta and 13 Jbeta segments. PCR amplification bias was corrected by using a synthetic template baseline for primer optimization and computational correction. Concerning the study's data processing: Reads were annotated to V, D and J genes according to IMGT and were analyzed with immunoSEQ Analyzer, with only productive sequences retained. Clonality was computed as one minus Shannon entropy normalized by log2 of the number of productive unique sequences. For each patient and control, public and private clones were evaluated within the 100 most prevalent clones. Susac-specific clones were defined as absent from healthy and MS cohorts, over a thousand published viral clones and other ImmuneACCESS disease sequences. TCRdb's own reprocessing of the public reads used fastp at Q25 and MiXCR and kept productive beta chains. Each entry is one CDR3 protein sequence, shown with its most common DNA and genes. The V and J calls follow TCRdb's processing rather than the paper's. In all, the sample holds some 180,000 distinct CDR3 sequences, and about 95% of those were seen once. The top ten constitute 0.1% of the sample.

Regarding this clonotype: Its antigen target is currently unknown. The sample holds no much larger clone one base away, and base qualities are not on file.

The germline V gene (reference sequence) specifies LGHDT as CDR1 and YNNKEL as CDR2. Taken from cysteine to phenylalanine, the CDR3 has 14 residues. Just the 42-base CDR3 DNA is kept, in frame starting at base 1. V loses 1 base of germline sequence and J loses 3 bases, and the interval between the two ends is 10 bases. The sequence is built from TRBV3-1 and TRBJ2-7; TRBD2 could be the D gene, as 6 bases match. The receptor was isolated from a human donor in good health. The sample consisted of CD4+ T cells from PBMCs. The CDR3 loop reads CASSQVPGVYEQYF. The DNA is TGTGCCAGCAGCCAAGTTCCGGGGGTCTACGAGCAGTACTTC.